This is a list of T cell receptor beta chains from one sample in a study of T cell repertoires in cytomegalovirus infection. TCRdb re-analysed the reads in MiXCR, keeping a single row per CDR3 protein. The table has about 230,000 distinct CDR3 sequences, roughly 20% seen once. The sample consisted of CD8+ T cells from PBMCs. The receptors were sampled from a human donor in good health (CMV status not recorded). Some clones in this sample may be carry-over from other donors' samples. The CDR3 runs from the conserved cysteine through the conserved F or W. A D gene is named only where the DNA matches it firmly. Rows give clone size only sometimes, using once, few, many, or a class for an expanded clone.

few | TRBJ1-1 | TRBV28 | TRBD1 | CASSSTGMGTEAFF | TGTGCCAGCAGCTCGACAGGGATGGGCACTGAAGCTTTCTTT
. | TRBJ2-6 | TRBV15 | . | CATSRDPWGSGANVLTF | TGTGCCACCAGCAGAGATCCTTGGGGCTCTGGTGCCAACGTCCTGACTTTC
few | TRBJ2-5 | TRBV20-1 | TRBD2 | CSAKRVAGGFQETQYF | TGCAGTGCTAAGCGAGTGGCGGGGGGTTTCCAAGAGACCCAGTACTTC
many | TRBJ2-7 | TRBV7-9 | . | CASSTGAGYEQYF | TGTGCCAGCAGCACGGGGGCAGGGTACGAGCAGTACTTC
few | TRBJ2-1 | TRBV7-2 | . | CASSTPRGNEQFF | TGTGCCAGCAGCACCCCCCGGGGAAATGAGCAGTTCTTC
many | TRBJ2-7 | TRBV7-9 | . | CASKEGVGSPYEQYF | TGTGCCAGCAAGGAGGGCGTAGGCTCTCCCTACGAGCAGTACTTC
. | TRBJ1-4 | TRBV7-8 | . | CASSGTGVATNEKLFF | TGTGCCAGCAGCGGTACTGGGGTTGCAACTAATGAAAAACTGTTTTTT
few | TRBJ2-1 | TRBV7-6 | . | CASTRWDEQFF | TGTGCCAGCACCAGGTGGGATGAGCAGTTCTTC
few | TRBJ2-7 | TRBV7-2 | TRBD1 | CASSKEQGGYEQYF | TGTGCCAGCTCTAAGGAACAGGGGGGCTACGAGCAGTACTTC
many | TRBJ2-3 | TRBV28 | . | CASSPTFSRTDTQYF | TGTGCCAGCAGCCCAACCTTCTCCCGCACAGATACGCAGTATTTT
. | TRBJ2-1 | TRBV10-3 | TRBD2 | CAIRSGGYDNEQFF | TGTGCCATCAGGAGCGGGGGGTACGACAATGAGCAGTTCTTC
few | TRBJ1-2 | TRBV6-5 | TRBD1 | CASSKGQFLNYGYTF | TGTGCCAGCAGTAAGGGACAGTTTTTGAACTATGGCTACACCTTC
few | TRBJ2-1 | TRBV20-1 | TRBD2 | CSAAPGLAVEQFF | TGCAGTGCTGCCCCGGGACTAGCGGTTGAGCAGTTCTTC
. | TRBJ1-4 | TRBV2 | . | CASRDPVTNEKLFF | TGTGCCAGCAGGGATCCAGTTACTAATGAAAAACTGTTTTTT
few | TRBJ2-7 | TRBV2 | TRBD1 | CASNGNRGREEQYF | TGTGCCAGCAATGGGAACAGGGGGCGAGAAGAGCAGTACTTC
few | TRBJ2-7 | TRBV28 | . | CASSLPSDGAYEQYF | TGTGCCAGCAGTTTACCCTCGGACGGTGCCTACGAGCAGTACTTC
. | TRBJ1-6 | TRBV20-1 | TRBD1 | CSARDSGTGLSSYNSPLHF | TGCAGTGCTAGAGACTCCGGGACAGGTCTTAGCTCCTATAATTCACCCCTCCACTTT
. | TRBJ1-2 | TRBV20-1 | TRBD1 | CSARGTGSYGYTF | TGCAGTGCCCGAGGGACAGGGAGCTATGGCTACACCTTC
. | TRBJ1-1 | TRBV19 | . | CASSIRSDTEAFF | TGTGCCAGTAGTATACGGTCGGACACTGAAGCTTTCTTT
few | TRBJ2-3 | TRBV28 | . | CASSSNMFSTDTQYF | TGTGCCAGCAGTTCCAATATGTTTAGCACAGATACGCAGTATTTT
. | TRBJ2-5 | TRBV7-9 | . | CASRPTGLIQETQYF | TGTGCCAGCAGACCAACGGGACTGATCCAAGAGACCCAGTACTTC
. | TRBJ2-7 | TRBV29-1 | . | CSVDVGSPYEQYF | TGCAGCGTTGACGTAGGGTCCCCCTACGAGCAGTACTTC
. | TRBJ1-5 | TRBV28 | . | CASTLRFPGSNQPQHF | TGTGCCAGCACCCTACGGTTCCCGGGGAGCAATCAGCCCCAGCATTTT
many | TRBJ2-1 | TRBV4-1 | . | CASSQDRGRNNEQFF | TGCGCCAGCAGCCAAGATCGGGGACGGAACAATGAGCAGTTCTTC
many | TRBJ2-7 | TRBV7-2 | . | CASSVWSGGEQYF | TGTGCCAGCAGCGTGTGGTCTGGGGGCGAGCAGTACTTC
many | TRBJ2-3 | TRBV20-1 | . | CSAPTRWADTQYF | TGCAGTGCTCCTACTCGATGGGCAGATACGCAGTATTTT
. | TRBJ2-3 | TRBV20-1 | TRBD2 | CSAMPGGAGGLSTDTQYF | TGCAGTGCAATGCCCGGGGGAGCGGGGGGCCTTAGCACAGATACGCAGTATTTT
many | TRBJ1-1 | TRBV12-3/TRBV12-4 | . | CASSPSGTVNTEAFF | TGTGCCAGCAGTCCGTCCGGGACGGTGAACACTGAAGCTTTCTTT
once | TRBJ2-2 | TRBV6-2/TRBV6-3 | . | CASSPAGLSNTGELFF | TGTGCCAGCAGCCCAGCAGGTCTTTCAAACACCGGGGAGCTGTTTTTT
. | TRBJ2-3 | TRBV7-9 | . | CASTDGLLPDTQYF | TGTGCCAGCACCGACGGACTCCTGCCAGATACGCAGTATTTT
. | TRBJ2-4 | TRBV2 | . | CASSEVRGGAKNIQYF | TGTGCCAGCAGTGAAGTAAGGGGGGGCGCCAAAAACATTCAGTACTTC
many | TRBJ2-5 | TRBV15 | TRBD1 | CATSREGQGETQYF | TGTGCCACCAGCAGAGAGGGACAGGGTGAGACCCAGTACTTC
. | TRBJ2-1 | TRBV20-1 | . | CSARPSGNEQFF | TGCAGTGCGCGCCCCTCTGGAAATGAGCAGTTCTTC
few | TRBJ2-1 | TRBV20-1 | TRBD2 | CSAQRGGPYNEQFF | TGCAGTGCTCAGCGGGGGGGACCCTACAATGAGCAGTTCTTC
few | TRBJ2-1 | TRBV4-2 | . | CASSYGRTDGEQFF | TGTGCCAGCAGCTATGGACGGACGGACGGGGAGCAGTTCTTC
. | TRBJ1-6 | TRBV5-6 | TRBD1 | CASSFRTGWNANSPLHF | TGTGCCAGCAGTTTCCGGACAGGGTGGAACGCCAATTCACCCCTCCACTTT
many | TRBJ1-1 | TRBV6-2/TRBV6-3 | . | CASSYGAGTEAFF | TGTGCCAGCAGTTACGGCGCAGGCACTGAAGCTTTCTTT
few | TRBJ2-7 | TRBV7-9 | . | CASSSHGNEQYF | TGTGCCAGCAGCTCTCACGGGAACGAGCAGTACTTC
few | TRBJ2-7 | TRBV28 | TRBD1 | CATSGTGSYEQYF | TGTGCCACTAGTGGGACAGGATCCTACGAGCAGTACTTC
many | TRBJ2-3 | TRBV7-9 | . | CASRPLAVTWDTQYF | TGTGCCAGCAGACCTCTTGCGGTGACATGGGATACGCAGTATTTT
few | TRBJ2-1 | TRBV19 | TRBD2 | CASSIVPGLRNEQFF | TGTGCCAGTAGTATAGTTCCGGGACTAAGGAATGAGCAGTTCTTC
. | TRBJ2-7 | TRBV2 | . | CASKSLSGYEQYF | TGTGCCAGCAAGAGTTTGAGTGGGTACGAGCAGTACTTC
few | TRBJ2-7 | TRBV11-2 | TRBD1 | CASSGGTGWGNEQYF | TGTGCCAGCAGCGGAGGGACAGGTTGGGGAAACGAGCAGTACTTC
few | TRBJ2-7 | TRBV7-8 | . | CASSPFRGEQYF | TGTGCCAGCAGCCCGTTCCGGGGCGAGCAGTACTTC
many | TRBJ2-3 | TRBV7-6 | TRBD2 | CASSRISGGAGDTQYF | TGTGCCAGCAGCCGTATTAGCGGGGGGGCGGGAGATACGCAGTATTTT